This is a list of T cell receptor beta chains from one sample in a study of tumor and adjacent non-tumor tissue in lung cancer. From the multiplex PCR reads, TCRdb called clonotypes with MiXCR, one entry per CDR3 protein. The table lists about 43,000 distinct CDR3 sequences, 60% of them singletons. The sequenced material came from distant non-tumor lung tissue. The receptors were sampled from a man in his forties or fifties with non-small cell lung cancer. Both conserved end residues are part of each CDR3. D genes are given only for firm matches. Clone sizes are given selectively: once, few, many, or a class where the clone is expanded.

J	size	D	V	DNA	CDR3
TRBJ2-1	once	-	TRBV28	TGTGCCAACAGTTTAAGTGCCGGGCCCGGTGAAGGGTACAATGAGCAGTTCTTC	CANSLSAGPGEGYNEQFF
TRBJ2-6	-	-	TRBV28	TGTGCCAGCCTGACAGTTGGGGCCAACGTCCTGACTTTC	CASLTVGANVLTF
TRBJ1-4	many	-	TRBV12-3/TRBV12-4	TGTGCCAGCAGTCCACAGGCCTCAACTAATGAAAAACTGTTTTTT	CASSPQASTNEKLFF
TRBJ2-1	many	TRBD2	TRBV7-9	TGTGCCAGCAGCCGACCCAGGGGTCTAGCGGGTTTCTCCTACAATGAGCAGTTCTTC	CASSRPRGLAGFSYNEQFF
TRBJ1-1	-	-	TRBV11-2	TGTGCCAGCAGCCAGGGGCCGGGCACTGAAGCTTTCTTT	CASSQGPGTEAFF
TRBJ2-6	-	-	TRBV20-1	TGCAGTGCCAGCTTGGGGGCCTCTGGGGCCAACGTCCTGACTTTC	CSASLGASGANVLTF
TRBJ2-1	once	-	TRBV6-1	TGCGCCAGCAGGGCTAGTGTCCACAATGAGCAGTTCTTC	CASRASVHNEQFF
TRBJ2-3	few	TRBD2	TRBV28	TGTGCCAGCACGGGTGACAACGGGACTAGCGGGGCCCTGGGAGATACGCAGTATTTT	CASTGDNGTSGALGDTQYF
TRBJ2-7	many	TRBD1	TRBV13	TGTGCCAGCAGCCGGGGGACAGGGGCGTACCCCTACGAGCAGTACTTC	CASSRGTGAYPYEQYF
TRBJ2-1	-	TRBD2	TRBV11-3	TGTGCCAGCATCACCGGACTAGCGGGGTATAATGAGCAGTTCTTC	CASITGLAGYNEQFF
TRBJ2-1	few	TRBD2	TRBV7-9	TGTGCCAGCAGCTCATTCGGGACTAGCGGGGGTGCGAGTAATGAGCAGTTCTTC	CASSSFGTSGGASNEQFF
TRBJ2-1	once	TRBD1	TRBV5-1	TGCGCCAGCAGCTTGGGGGACAGCTCCTACAATGAGCAGTTCTTC	CASSLGDSSYNEQFF
TRBJ1-1	-	-	TRBV4-2	TGTGCCAACAGCCAAGGCTGGGGCACTGAAGCTTTCTTT	CANSQGWGTEAFF
TRBJ2-2	many	-	TRBV14	TGTGCCAGCAGCCCCCAGGCGGGCCCCACCGGGGAGCTGTTTTTT	CASSPQAGPTGELFF
TRBJ2-2	many	TRBD1	TRBV10-3	TGTGCCATCGCCCGGACAGGGGCGATGGTAGACACCGGGGAGCTGTTTTTT	CAIARTGAMVDTGELFF
TRBJ2-7	-	-	TRBV5-4	TGTGCCAGCAGCTTGGGTTACACCTACGAGCAGCACTTC	CASSLGYTYEQHF
TRBJ1-6	-	-	TRBV6-1	TGTGCCGGCAGTGAAGCGCATGAGGGAGGTCAAGGGAACTCACCCCTCTACTTT	CAGSEAHEGGQGNSPLYF
TRBJ1-1	-	TRBD1	TRBV20-1	TGCAGTGCTAGAAGGACAGGGAGAAACACTGAAGCTTTCTTT	CSARRTGRNTEAFF
TRBJ2-5	many	-	TRBV6-5	TGTGCCAGCAGTTACCCGCTTAAGGAGGGGCAAGAGACCCAGTACTTC	CASSYPLKEGQETQYF
TRBJ2-3	many	TRBD1	TRBV6-6	TGTGCCAGCAGACGGACAGGGCCAGATACGCAGTATTTT	CASRRTGPDTQYF
TRBJ2-7	-	-	TRBV4-1	TGCGCCAGCAGCCAAGGACTAAGGGCCTACGAGCAGTACTTC	CASSQGLRAYEQYF
TRBJ2-7	-	-	TRBV5-4	TGTGCCAGCAGCGTGAATTCCTACGAGCAGTACTTC	CASSVNSYEQYF
TRBJ1-5	-	-	TRBV6-1	TGTGCCAACAGTGACATGGGCAGGGGACCGCCCCAGCATTTT	CANSDMGRGPPQHF
TRBJ2-1	-	-	TRBV11-2	TGCGCCGGCAGCTTAAAAAACAGCGCGAGCTCCTACAAAGAGCAGTTCTTC	CAGSLKNSASSYKEQFF
TRBJ1-1	-	-	TRBV13	TGTGCCAGCGGCGCGGGACGCCCGAACACTGAGGCTTTCTTT	CASGAGRPNTEAFF
TRBJ2-1	many	-	TRBV29-1	TGCAGCGTTGACCGGCTCCAACAGTACAATGAGCAGTTCTTC	CSVDRLQQYNEQFF